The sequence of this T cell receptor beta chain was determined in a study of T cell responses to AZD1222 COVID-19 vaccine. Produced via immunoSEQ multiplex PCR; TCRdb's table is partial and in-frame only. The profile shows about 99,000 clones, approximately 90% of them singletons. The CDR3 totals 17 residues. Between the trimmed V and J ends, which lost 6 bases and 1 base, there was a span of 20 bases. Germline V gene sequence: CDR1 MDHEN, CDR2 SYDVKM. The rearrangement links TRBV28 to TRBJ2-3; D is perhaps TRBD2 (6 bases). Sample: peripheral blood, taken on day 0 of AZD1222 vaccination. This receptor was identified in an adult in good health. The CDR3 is CASSGGGLRAGTDTQYF. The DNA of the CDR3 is TGTGCCAGCAGCGGTGGGGGACTGCGGGCCGGCACAGATACGCAGTATTTT. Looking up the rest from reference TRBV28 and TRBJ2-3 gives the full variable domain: DVKVTQSSRYLVKRTGEKVFLECVQDMDHENMFWYRQDPGLGLRLIYFSYDVKMKEKGDIPEGYSVSREKKERFSLILESASTNQTSMYLCASSGGGLRAGTDTQYFGPGTRLTVL.